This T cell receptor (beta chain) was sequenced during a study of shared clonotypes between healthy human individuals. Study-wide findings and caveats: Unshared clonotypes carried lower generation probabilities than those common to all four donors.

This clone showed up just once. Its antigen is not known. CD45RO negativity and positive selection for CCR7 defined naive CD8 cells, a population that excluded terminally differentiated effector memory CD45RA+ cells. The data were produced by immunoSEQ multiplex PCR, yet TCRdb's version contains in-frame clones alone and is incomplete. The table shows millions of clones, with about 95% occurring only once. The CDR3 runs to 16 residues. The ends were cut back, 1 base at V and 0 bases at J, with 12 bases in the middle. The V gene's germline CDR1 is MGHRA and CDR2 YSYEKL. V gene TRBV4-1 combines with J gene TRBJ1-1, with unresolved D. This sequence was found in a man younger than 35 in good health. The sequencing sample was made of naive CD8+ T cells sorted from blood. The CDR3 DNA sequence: TGCGCCAGCAGCCAAGTAGGCCCGAACATGAACACTGAAGCTTTCTTT. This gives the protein CASSQVGPNMNTEAFF.